A selection of T cell receptor beta chains follows, all from one sample in a study of CD8+CD57+ T cells in acquired aplastic anemia. TCRdb re-analysed the reads in MiXCR, keeping a single row per CDR3 protein. The profile shows 350,000 to 450,000 distinct CDR3 sequences, 65% to 80% of them singletons. Sequenced input: sorted CD4+, CD8+, or CD8+CD57+ T cells (not recorded which) from PBMCs. These receptor sequences come from a human donor in good health, serving as a control. The CDR3 runs from the conserved cysteine through the conserved F or W. A D gene is named only where the DNA matches it firmly. Only part of the rows carry a size: once, few, many, or a class if the clone is expanded.

TRBV7-9,TRBJ2-1,once,-,TGTGCCAGCAGACCCGGGCCAGTCTACAATGAGCAGTTCTTC,CASRPGPVYNEQFF
TRBV2,TRBJ1-2,-,-,TGTGCCAGCAGCTTAGGGTTGGGGAAGGGGTTTGGCTACCCCTTC,CASSLGLGKGFGYPF
TRBV2,TRBJ2-7,few,-,TGTGCCAACAGTGAACTCGAGGTGGCCGGGCATTCGAGGCTCTACGAGCAGTACTTC,CANSELEVAGHSRLYEQYF
TRBV11-2,TRBJ2-5,-,TRBD2,TGTGCCAGCAGCTCGGGACTAGCGGGGGCTACCCAAGAGACCCAGTACTTC,CASSSGLAGATQETQYF
TRBV7-3,TRBJ2-7,-,-,TGTGCCAGCAGCTGGACGGGCAGGTTCGCTGAAGCTTTC,CASSWTGRFAEAF
TRBV10-3,TRBJ1-5,many,-,TGTGCCATCAGTGAGTCGTGGCAGGACAATCAGCCCCAGCATTTT,CAISESWQDNQPQHF
TRBV7-8,TRBJ1-3,-,-,TGCGCCAGCAGCCGAGAGGGACTCGAGTACGGCATCTCCTTT,CASSREGLEYGISF
TRBV7-2,TRBJ2-3,-,-,TGTGCCAGCAGGTTATCGTGCACTGGGGGGTTTTTT,CASRLSCTGGFF
TRBV20-1,TRBJ2-7,many,-,TGCAGTGCTAGACCCATTTCGGGATACGAGCAGTACTTC,CSARPISGYEQYF
TRBV4-2,TRBJ2-7,-,TRBD1,TGTGCCAGCAGGACCCAGGGACAGGCCTTTCGGCAGTACTTC,CASRTQGQAFRQYF
TRBV7-8,TRBJ1-2,few,-,TGTGCCAGCAGCCGGACACTTGACGGGGGCTACACCTTC,CASSRTLDGGYTF
TRBV29-1,TRBJ2-1,once,-,TGCAGCGTTGTGGGGGGACGGCCGTACAATGAGCAGTTCTTC,CSVVGGRPYNEQFF
TRBV7-3,TRBJ2-1,once,-,TGTGCCAGCAGCTTCGTCAAGGCTAGGGGGGGGGATGAGCAGTTCTTC,CASSFVKARGGDEQFF
TRBV20-1,TRBJ2-2,-,-,TGCAGCGTTACCGATACTGCAAAGATCGGGGAGCTGTTTTTT,CSVTDTAKIGELFF
TRBV19,TRBJ1-1,many,-,TGTGCCAGTAGCTCCTCGGGACAAACTGAAGCTTTCTTT,CASSSSGQTEAFF
TRBV3-1,TRBJ1-1,few,-,TGTGCCAGCAGCCAAGGTTTTGGGGGTGGGCAGGGCCTCACTGAAGCTTTCTTT,CASSQGFGGGQGLTEAFF
TRBV7-8,TRBJ2-1,-,-,TGTGCCAGCAGCTTAGATGGACGAGTTGTAAATTTGCAGTTCTTC,CASSLDGRVVNLQFF
TRBV20-1,TRBJ2-7,-,TRBD1,TGCAGTGCTAGAGGAGGGGACAGGGGGCTCTACGAGCAGTACTTC,CSARGGDRGLYEQYF
TRBV6-5,TRBJ1-1,many,TRBD1,TGTGCCAGCAGGGCACAGGGGTATGCTGAAGCTTTCTTT,CASRAQGYAEAFF
TRBV6-9,TRBJ2-3,-,-,TGTGCCAGCACCATACTTTCTGCAGGGGCGGATACGCAGTATTTT,CASTILSAGADTQYF
TRBV6-5,TRBJ2-2,-,-,TGTGCCAGCAGTTACTCGAGACTTGGGTTGTCCGGGGAGCTGTTTTTT,CASSYSRLGLSGELFF
TRBV7-2,TRBJ1-3,-,TRBD1,TGTGCCAGCAGCCCCCGGGACAGTAACTATGGCTACACCATATATTTT,CASSPRDSNYGYTIYF
TRBV3-1,TRBJ1-1,few,TRBD1,TGTGCCAGCAGAACGGGACAGGGGATCACTGAAGCTTTCTTT,CASRTGQGITEAFF
TRBV2,TRBJ2-1,-,-,TGTGCCAGCAGTGAAGAGGGTCTGGGCTCCTACAATGAGCAGTTCTTC,CASSEEGLGSYNEQFF
TRBV14,TRBJ1-2,-,TRBD1,TGTGCCAGCAGCAAATTGAGCGGGACAGGGTTTTACACCTTC,CASSKLSGTGFYTF
TRBV3-1,TRBJ1-6,many,TRBD1,TGTGCCAGCAGCCTAAGACAGGGAAGGAATTCACCCCTCCACTTT,CASSLRQGRNSPLHF
TRBV7-2,TRBJ2-7,once,-,TGTGCCAGCAGCCTAACGTCCGGACGGGATGCGCAGTATTACTTC,CASSLTSGRDAQYYF
TRBV5-4,TRBJ2-7,-,-,TGTGCCAGCAGCTCTGCCATTGGCGTTTCCTACGAGCAGTACTTC,CASSSAIGVSYEQYF
TRBV29-1,TRBJ2-4,-,-,TGCAGCGTTGATCGGGGTGAAGACATTCAGTACTTC,CSVDRGEDIQYF
TRBV7-2,TRBJ1-2,many,-,TGTGCCAGCAGCTTAGGGGGGCCTGGCTACACCTTC,CASSLGGPGYTF
TRBV19,TRBJ1-1,many,TRBD1,TGTGCCAGTACCAAACGAGACAGGGGGAACACTGAAGCTTTCTTT,CASTKRDRGNTEAFF
TRBV2,TRBJ1-2,-,-,TGTGCCAGCGCGGGGGGCACAGAGACCCAGAACTTC,CASAGGTETQNF
TRBV7-8,TRBJ1-1,-,-,TGTGCCAGCAGCTCAAACGCGACAGGCAAATCTTTCTTT,CASSSNATGKSFF
TRBV7-7,TRBJ2-7,-,TRBD2,TGTGCCACCAGCATAGCAAGCGGGGGCTCCTACGAGCAGTACTTC,CATSIASGGSYEQYF
TRBV7-3,TRBJ2-7,-,-,TGTGCCACCAGCTTAGACAGAGAGACCGAGCATTTTTTC,CATSLDRETEHFF
TRBV9,TRBJ2-3,-,TRBD1,TGTGCCAGCAGCGTAGGCAGGGGGCGGACAGATACGCAGTATTTT,CASSVGRGRTDTQYF
TRBV2,TRBJ2-7,-,-,TGTGCCAGCAGCCAGCAGCCTGGGGCAGGCTACGAGCAGTACTTC,CASSQQPGAGYEQYF
TRBV7-9,TRBJ1-1,few,-,TGTGCCAGCAGTCCCCAGGGTTGGGAATTAACTGAAGCTTTCTTT,CASSPQGWELTEAFF
TRBV12-3/TRBV12-4,TRBJ2-7,-,TRBD1,TGTGCCAGCAGCGGGGGACAGGGTCTCTACGAGCAGTACTTC,CASSGGQGLYEQYF
TRBV5-1,TRBJ2-7,-,TRBD1,TGCGCCAGCACCCGCCTGAGGGGGCAGGAGTACTTC,CASTRLRGQEYF
TRBV5-1,TRBJ2-7,-,-,TGTGCCAGCAGCGTGCGGAGAGGTTCGGAGCAGTACTTC,CASSVRRGSEQYF
TRBV12-3/TRBV12-4,TRBJ1-5,-,-,TGTGCCAGCAGCCCGGGAGGCAGGGACAATCAGCCCCAGCATTTT,CASSPGGRDNQPQHF
TRBV7-9,TRBJ2-7,-,-,TGTGCCAGCAGCTATTCCAGGGTATACGAGCAGTACTTC,CASSYSRVYEQYF
TRBV4-3,TRBJ2-7,-,TRBD1,TGCGCCACCTACCTCCAACCCGGACAGGTGCGCGAGCAGTACTTC,CATYLQPGQVREQYF
TRBV19,TRBJ1-3,many,-,TGTGCCAGTAGTAACCCGGTCTCTGGAAACACCATATATTTT,CASSNPVSGNTIYF
TRBV12-3/TRBV12-4,TRBJ2-6,-,-,TGTGCCAGCAGTTTAATCGGGGACGGTGGGGCCAACGTCCTGACTTTC,CASSLIGDGGANVLTF